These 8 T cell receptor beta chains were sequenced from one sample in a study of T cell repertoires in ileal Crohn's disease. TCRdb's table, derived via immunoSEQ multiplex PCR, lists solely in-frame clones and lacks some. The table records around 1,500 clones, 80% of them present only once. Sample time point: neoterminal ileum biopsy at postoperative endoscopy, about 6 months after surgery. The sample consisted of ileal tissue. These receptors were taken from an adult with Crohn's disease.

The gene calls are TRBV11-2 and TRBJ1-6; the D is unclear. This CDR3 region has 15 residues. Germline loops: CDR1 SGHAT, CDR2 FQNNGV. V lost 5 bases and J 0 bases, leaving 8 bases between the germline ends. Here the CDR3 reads CASSPPSSYNSPLHF. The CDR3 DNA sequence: TGTGCCAGCAGCCCCCCCAGCTCCTATAATTCACCCCTCCACTTT.

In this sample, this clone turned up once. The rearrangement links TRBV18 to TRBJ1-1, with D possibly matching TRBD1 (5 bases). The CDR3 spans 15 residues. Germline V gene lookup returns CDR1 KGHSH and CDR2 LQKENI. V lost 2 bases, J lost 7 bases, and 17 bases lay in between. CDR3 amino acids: CASSPTQGTDGEAFF. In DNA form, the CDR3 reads TGTGCCAGCTCACCAACTCAGGGTACCGACGGTGAAGCTTTCTTT.

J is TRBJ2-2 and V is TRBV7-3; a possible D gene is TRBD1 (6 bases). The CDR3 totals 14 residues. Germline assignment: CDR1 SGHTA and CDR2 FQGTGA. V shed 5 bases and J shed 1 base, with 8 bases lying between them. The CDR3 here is CASSKTGNTGELFF. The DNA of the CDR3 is TGTGCCAGCAGCAAGACAGGGAACACCGGGGAGCTGTTTTTT.

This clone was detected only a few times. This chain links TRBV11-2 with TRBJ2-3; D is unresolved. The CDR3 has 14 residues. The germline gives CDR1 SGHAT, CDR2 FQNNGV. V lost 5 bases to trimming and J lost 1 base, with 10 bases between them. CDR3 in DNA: TGTGCCAGCAGCCACCCACTCGGCACAGATACGCAGTATTTT. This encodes CASSHPLGTDTQYF.

This chain's CDR3 is CASSRQGVLDTQYF. The CDR3 nucleotides read TGTGCCAGCAGCCGACAGGGGGTATTAGATACGCAGTATTTT. The chain links TRBV5-6 to TRBJ2-3, with 9 bases identical to TRBD1. Germline V lookup: CDR1 SGHDT, CDR2 YYEEEE. V gave up 4 bases and J gave up 5 bases; unmatched junction bases: 5. The length of the CDR3 is 14 residues. The variable domain in full, completed from reference TRBV5-6 and TRBJ2-3, reads DAGVTQSPTHLIKTRGQQVTLRCSPKSGHDTVSWYQQALGQGPQFIFQYYEEEERQRGNFPDRFSGHQFPNYSSELNVNALLLGDSALYLCASSRQGVLDTQYFGPGTRLTVL.

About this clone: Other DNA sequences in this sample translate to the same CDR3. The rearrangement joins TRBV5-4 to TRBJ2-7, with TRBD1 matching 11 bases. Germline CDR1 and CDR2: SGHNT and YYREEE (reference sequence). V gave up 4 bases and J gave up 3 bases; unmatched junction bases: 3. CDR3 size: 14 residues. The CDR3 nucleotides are TGTGCCAGCAGCCCCGGGACAGGGGGCTACGAGCAGTACTTC. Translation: CASSPGTGGYEQYF.

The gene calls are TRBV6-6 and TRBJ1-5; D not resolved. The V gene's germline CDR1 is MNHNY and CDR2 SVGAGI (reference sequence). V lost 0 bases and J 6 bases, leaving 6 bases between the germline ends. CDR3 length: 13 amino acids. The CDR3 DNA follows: TGTGCCAGCAGTTACTCCCCTTCTCAGCCCCAGCATTTT. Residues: CASSYSPSQPQHF.

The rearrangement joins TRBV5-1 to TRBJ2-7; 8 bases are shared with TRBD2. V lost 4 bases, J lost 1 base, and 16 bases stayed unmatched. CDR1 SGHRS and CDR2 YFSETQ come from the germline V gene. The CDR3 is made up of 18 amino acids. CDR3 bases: TGCGCCAGCAGCGGCCTCAGCGGGGGAAAAAGTAAGTCCTACGAGCAGTACTTC. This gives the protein CASSGLSGGKSKSYEQYF.